This entry concerns a single TCR beta chain. Its antigen is unknown. Trimming removed 3 bases at V and 4 bases at J, with 14 bases between. The CDR3 runs to 14 residues. Germline-derived CDR1 and CDR2 are SGHRS and YFSETQ. PCR was performed using 60 Vbeta and 13 Jbeta primers. Data came from immunoSEQ multiplex PCR; TCRdb stores just in-frame clones and leaves some out. The sample records approximately 100,000 clones, about 9.5% being singletons. This sample was included in a study of cytomegalovirus exposure and HLA in healthy donors. The overall study: Among several hundred genotyped donors, about 85% fell in the Caucasian-associated ancestry cluster. Findings of the study overall: Many donors carried some public TCRs, although rarity characterized most TCR sequences. The study had only CMV serostatus as immune exposure information. Listed as cytomegalovirus-associated were 150 to 200 TCR beta chains.

Sequenced: PBMCs. This TCR was sampled from a man in his forties in good health and CMV-seropositive. The rearrangement uses TRBV5-1 and TRBJ2-7; possible D gene TRBD1, 6 bases. CDR3 bases: TGCGCCAGCAGCTACTCAGGGGAAGTTTACGAGCAGTACTTC. Its translation: CASSYSGEVYEQYF.